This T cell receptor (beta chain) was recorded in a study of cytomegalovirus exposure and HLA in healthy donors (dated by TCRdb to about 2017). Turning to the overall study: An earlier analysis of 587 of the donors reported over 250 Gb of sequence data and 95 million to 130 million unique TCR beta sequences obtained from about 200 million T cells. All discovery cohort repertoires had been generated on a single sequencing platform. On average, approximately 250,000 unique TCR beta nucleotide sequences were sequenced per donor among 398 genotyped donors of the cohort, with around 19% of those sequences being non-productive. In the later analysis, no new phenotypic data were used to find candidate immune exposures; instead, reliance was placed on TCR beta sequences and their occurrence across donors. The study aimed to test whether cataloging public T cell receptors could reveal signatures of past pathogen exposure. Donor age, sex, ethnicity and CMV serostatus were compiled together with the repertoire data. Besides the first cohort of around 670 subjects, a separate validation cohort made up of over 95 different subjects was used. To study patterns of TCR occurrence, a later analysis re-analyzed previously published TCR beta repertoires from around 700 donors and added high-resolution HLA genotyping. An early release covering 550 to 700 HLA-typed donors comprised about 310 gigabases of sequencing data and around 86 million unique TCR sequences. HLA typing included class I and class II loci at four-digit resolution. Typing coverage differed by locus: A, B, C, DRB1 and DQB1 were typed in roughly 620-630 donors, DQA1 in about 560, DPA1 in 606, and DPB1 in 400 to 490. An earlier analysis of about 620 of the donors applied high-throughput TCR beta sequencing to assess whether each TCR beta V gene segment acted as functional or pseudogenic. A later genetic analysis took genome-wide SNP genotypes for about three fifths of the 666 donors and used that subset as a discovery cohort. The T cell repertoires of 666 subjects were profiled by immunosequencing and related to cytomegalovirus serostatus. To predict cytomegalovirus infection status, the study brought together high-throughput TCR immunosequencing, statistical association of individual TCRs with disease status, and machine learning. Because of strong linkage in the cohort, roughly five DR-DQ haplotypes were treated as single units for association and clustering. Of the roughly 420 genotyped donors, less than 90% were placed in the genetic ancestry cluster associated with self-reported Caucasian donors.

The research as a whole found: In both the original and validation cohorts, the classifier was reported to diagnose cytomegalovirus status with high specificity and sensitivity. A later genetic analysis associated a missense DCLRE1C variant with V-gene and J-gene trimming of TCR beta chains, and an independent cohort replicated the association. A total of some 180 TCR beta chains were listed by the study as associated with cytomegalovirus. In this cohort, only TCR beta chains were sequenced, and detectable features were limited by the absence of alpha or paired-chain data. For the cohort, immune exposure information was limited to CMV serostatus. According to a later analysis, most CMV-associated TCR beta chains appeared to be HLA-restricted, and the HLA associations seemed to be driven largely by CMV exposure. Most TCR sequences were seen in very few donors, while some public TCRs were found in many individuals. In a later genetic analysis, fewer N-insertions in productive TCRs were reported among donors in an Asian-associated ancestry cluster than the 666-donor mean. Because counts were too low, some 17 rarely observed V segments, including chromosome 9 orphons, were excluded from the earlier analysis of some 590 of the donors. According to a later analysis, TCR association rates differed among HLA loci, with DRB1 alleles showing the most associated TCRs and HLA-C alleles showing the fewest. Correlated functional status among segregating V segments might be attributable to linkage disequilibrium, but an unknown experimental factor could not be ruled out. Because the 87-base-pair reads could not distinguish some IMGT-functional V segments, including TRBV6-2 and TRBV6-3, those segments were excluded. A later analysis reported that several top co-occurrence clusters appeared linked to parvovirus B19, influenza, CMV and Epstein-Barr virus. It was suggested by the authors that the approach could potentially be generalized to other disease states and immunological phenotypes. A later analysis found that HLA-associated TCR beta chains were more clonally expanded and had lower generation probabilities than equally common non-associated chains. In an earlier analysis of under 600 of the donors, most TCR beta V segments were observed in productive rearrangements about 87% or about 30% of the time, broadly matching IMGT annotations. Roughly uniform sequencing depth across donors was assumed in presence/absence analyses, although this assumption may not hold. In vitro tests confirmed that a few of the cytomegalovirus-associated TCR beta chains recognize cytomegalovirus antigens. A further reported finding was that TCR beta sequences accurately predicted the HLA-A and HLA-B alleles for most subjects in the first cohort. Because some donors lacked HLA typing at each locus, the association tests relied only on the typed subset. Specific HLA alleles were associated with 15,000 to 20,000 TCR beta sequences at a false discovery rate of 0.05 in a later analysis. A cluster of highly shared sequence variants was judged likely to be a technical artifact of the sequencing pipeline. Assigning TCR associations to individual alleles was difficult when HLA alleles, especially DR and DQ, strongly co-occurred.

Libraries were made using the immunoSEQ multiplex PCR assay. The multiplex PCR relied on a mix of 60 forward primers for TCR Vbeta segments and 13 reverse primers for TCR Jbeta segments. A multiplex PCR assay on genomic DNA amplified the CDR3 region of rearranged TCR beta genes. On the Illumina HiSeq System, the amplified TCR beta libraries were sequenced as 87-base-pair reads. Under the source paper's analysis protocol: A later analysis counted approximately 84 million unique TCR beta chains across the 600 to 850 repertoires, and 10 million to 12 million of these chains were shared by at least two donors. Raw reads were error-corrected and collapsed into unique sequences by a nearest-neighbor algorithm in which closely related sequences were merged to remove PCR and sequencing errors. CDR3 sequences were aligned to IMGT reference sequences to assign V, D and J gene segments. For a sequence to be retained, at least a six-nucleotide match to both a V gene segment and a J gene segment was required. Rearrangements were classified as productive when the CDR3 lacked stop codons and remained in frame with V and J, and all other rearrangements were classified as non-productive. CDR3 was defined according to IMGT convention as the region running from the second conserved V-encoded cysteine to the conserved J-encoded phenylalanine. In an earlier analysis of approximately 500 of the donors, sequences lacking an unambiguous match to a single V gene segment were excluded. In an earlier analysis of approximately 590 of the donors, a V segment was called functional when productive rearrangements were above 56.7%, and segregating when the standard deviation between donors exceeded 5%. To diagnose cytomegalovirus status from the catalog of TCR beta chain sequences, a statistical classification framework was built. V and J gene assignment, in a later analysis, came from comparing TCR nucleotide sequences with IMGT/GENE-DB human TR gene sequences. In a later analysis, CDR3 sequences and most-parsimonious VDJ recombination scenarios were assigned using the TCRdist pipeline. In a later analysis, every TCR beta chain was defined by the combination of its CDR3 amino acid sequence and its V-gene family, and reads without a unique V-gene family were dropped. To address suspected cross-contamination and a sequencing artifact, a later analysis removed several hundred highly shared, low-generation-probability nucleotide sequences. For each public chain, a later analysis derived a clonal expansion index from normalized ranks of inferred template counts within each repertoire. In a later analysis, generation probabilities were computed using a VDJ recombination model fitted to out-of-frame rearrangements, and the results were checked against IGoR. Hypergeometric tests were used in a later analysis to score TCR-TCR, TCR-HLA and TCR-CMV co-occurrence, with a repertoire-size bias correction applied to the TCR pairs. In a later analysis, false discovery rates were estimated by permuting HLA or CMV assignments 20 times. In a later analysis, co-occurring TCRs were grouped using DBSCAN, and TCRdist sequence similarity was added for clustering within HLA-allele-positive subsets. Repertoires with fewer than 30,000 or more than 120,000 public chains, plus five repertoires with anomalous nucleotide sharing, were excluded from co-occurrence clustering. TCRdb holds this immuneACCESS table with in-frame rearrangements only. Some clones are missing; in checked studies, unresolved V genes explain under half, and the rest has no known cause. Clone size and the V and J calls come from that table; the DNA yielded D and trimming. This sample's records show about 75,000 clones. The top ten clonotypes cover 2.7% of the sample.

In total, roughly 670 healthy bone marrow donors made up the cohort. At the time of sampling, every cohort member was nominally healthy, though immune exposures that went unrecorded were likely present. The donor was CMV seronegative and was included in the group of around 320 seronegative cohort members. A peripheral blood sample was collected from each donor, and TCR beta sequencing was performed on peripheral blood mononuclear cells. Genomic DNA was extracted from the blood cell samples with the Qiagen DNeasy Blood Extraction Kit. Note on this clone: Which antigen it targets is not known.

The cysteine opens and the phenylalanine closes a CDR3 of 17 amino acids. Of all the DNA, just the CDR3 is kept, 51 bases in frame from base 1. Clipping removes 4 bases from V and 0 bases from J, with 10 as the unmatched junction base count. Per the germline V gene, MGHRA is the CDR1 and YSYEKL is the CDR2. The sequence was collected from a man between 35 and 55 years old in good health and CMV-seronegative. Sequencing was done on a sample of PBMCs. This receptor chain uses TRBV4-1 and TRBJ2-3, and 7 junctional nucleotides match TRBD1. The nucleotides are TGCGCCAGCAGCCCCCCCTGGGGCAGGGGGAGCACAGATACGCAGTATTTT. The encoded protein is CASSPPWGRGSTDTQYF.